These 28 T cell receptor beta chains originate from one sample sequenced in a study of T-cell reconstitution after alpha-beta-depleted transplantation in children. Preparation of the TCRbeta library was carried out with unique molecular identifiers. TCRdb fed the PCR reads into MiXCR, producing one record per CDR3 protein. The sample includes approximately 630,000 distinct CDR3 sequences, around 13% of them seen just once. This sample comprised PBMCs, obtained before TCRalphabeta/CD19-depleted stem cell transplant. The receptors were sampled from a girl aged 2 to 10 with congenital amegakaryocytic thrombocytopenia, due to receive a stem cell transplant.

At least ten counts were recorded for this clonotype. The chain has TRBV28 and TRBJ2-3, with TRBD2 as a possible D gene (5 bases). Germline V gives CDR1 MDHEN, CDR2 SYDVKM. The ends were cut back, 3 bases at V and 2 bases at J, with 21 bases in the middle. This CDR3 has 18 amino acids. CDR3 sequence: CASSFPETFSGPTDTQYF. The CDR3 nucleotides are TGTGCCAGCAGTTTTCCTGAAACCTTCAGCGGCCCCACAGATACGCAGTATTTT.

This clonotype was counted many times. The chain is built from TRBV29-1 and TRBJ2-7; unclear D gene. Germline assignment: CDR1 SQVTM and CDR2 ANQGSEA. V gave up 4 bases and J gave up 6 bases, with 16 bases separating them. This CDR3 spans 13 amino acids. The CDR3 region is CSVGVSHAGEQYF. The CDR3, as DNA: TGCAGCGTTGGAGTCTCGCATGCCGGCGAGCAGTACTTC.

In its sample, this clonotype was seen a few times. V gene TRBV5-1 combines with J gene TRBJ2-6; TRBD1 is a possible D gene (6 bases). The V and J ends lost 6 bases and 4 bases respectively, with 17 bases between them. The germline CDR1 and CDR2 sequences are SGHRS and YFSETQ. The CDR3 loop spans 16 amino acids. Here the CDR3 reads CASTPGTLRGANVLTF. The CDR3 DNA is TGCGCCAGCACCCCTGGGACACTTCGAGGGGCCAACGTCCTGACTTTC.

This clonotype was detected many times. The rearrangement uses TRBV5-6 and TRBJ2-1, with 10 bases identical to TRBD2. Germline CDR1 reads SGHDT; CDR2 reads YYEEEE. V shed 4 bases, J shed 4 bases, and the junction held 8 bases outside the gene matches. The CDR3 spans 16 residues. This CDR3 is CASSIRTSGEYNEQFF. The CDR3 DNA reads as TGTGCCAGCAGCATTCGAACTAGCGGGGAATACAATGAGCAGTTCTTC.

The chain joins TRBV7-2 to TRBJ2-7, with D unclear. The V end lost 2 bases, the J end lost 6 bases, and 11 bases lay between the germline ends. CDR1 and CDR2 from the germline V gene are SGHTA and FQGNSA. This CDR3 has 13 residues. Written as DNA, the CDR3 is TGTGCCAGCAGCTTACCCCCGGATATCGAGCAGTACTTC. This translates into CASSLPPDIEQYF.

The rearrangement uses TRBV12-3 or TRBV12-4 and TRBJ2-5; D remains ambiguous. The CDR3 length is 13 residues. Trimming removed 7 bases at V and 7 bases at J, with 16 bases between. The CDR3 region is CASTMEARGTQYF. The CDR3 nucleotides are TGTGCCAGCACCATGGAAGCCCGAGGGACCCAGTACTTC.

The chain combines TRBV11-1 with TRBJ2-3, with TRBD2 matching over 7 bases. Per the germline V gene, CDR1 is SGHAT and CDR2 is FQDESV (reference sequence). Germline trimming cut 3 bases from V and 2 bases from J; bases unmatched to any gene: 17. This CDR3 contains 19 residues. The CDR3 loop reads CASSLPLLFVGGDTDTQYF. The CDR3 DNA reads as TGTGCCAGCAGCTTGCCACTTCTTTTTGTGGGAGGGGACACAGATACGCAGTATTTT.

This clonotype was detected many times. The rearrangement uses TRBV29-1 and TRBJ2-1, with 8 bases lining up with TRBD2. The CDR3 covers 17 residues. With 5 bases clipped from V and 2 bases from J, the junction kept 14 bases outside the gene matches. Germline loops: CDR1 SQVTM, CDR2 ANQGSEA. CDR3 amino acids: CSVPPGLAESPYNEQFF. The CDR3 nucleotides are TGCAGCGTTCCCCCTGGACTAGCCGAATCTCCCTACAATGAGCAGTTCTTC.

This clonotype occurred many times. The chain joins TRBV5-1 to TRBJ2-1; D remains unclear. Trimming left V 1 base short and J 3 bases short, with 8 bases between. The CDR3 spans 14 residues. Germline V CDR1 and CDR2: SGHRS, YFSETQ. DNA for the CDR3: TGCGCCAGCAGCTTGTCGGAGATCTACAATGAGCAGTTCTTC. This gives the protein CASSLSEIYNEQFF. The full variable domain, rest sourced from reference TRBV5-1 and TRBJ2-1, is KAGVTQTPRYLIKTRGQQVTLSCSPISGHRSVSWYQQTPGQGLQFLFEYFSETQRNKGNFPGRFSGRQFSNSRSEMNVSTLELGDSALYLCASSLSEIYNEQFFGPGTRLTVL.

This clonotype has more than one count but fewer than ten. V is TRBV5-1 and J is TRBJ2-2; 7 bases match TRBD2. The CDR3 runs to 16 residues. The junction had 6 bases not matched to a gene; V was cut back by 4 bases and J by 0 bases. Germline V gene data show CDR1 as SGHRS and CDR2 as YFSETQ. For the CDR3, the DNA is TGCGCCAGCAGCGTTGGGGCGGGAGCGAACACCGGGGAGCTGTTTTTT. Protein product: CASSVGAGANTGELFF.

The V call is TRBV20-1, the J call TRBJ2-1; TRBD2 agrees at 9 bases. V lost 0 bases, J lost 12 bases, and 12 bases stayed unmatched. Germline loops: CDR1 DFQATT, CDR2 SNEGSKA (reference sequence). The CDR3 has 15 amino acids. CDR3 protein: CSARDHAGGGLGQFF. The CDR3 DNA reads TGCAGTGCTAGAGATCATGCGGGAGGGGGGTTAGGGCAGTTCTTC.

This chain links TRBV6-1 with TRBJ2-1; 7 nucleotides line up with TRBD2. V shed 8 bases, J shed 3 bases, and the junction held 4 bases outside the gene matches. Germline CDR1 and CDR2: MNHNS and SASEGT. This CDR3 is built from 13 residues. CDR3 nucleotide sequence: TGTGCCAGCGGGAGCGGGGACTACAATGAGCAGTTCTTC. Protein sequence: CASGSGDYNEQFF.

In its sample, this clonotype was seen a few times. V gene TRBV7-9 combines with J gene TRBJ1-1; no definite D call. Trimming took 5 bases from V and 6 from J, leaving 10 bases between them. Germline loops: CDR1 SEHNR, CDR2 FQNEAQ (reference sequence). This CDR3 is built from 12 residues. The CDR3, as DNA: TGTGCCAGCAGCCTGTATGGGGCTGAAGCTTTCTTT. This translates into CASSLYGAEAFF.

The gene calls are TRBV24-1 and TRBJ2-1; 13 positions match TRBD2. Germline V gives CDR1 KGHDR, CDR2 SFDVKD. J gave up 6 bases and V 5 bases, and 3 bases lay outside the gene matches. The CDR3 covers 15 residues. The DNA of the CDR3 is TGTGCCACCAGTGGCGGGACTAGCGGGACCAATGAGCAGTTCTTC. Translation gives CATSGGTSGTNEQFF.

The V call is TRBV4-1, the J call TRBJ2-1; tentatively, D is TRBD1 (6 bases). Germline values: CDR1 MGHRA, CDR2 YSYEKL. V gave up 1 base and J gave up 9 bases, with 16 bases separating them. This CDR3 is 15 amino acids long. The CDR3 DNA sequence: TGCGCCAGCAGCCAAGGAGGGGGTCTGACAATTGAGCAGTTCTTC. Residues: CASSQGGGLTIEQFF.

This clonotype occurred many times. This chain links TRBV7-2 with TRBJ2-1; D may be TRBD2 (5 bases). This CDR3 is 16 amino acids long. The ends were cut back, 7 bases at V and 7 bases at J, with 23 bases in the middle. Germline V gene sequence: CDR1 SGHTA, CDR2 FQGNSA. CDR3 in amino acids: CASNKPRGFWENEQFF. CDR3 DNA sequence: TGTGCCAGCAACAAACCCCGCGGTTTCTGGGAGAATGAGCAGTTCTTC.

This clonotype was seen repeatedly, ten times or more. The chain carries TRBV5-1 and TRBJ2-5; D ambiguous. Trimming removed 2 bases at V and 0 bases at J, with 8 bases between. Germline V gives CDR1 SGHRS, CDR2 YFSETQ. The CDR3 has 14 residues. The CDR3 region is CASSFLGNQETQYF. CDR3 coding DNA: TGCGCCAGCAGCTTCCTCGGAAACCAAGAGACCCAGTACTTC.

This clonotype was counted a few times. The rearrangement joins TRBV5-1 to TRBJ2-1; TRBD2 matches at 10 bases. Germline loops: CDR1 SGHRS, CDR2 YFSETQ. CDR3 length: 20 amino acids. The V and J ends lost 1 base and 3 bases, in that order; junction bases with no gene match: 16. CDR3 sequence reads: CASSLKTGMGLAWGYNEQFF. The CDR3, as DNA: TGCGCCAGCAGCTTGAAGACAGGGATGGGACTAGCGTGGGGCTACAATGAGCAGTTCTTC. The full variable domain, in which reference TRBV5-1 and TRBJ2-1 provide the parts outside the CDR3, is KAGVTQTPRYLIKTRGQQVTLSCSPISGHRSVSWYQQTPGQGLQFLFEYFSETQRNKGNFPGRFSGRQFSNSRSEMNVSTLELGDSALYLCASSLKTGMGLAWGYNEQFFGPGTRLTVL.

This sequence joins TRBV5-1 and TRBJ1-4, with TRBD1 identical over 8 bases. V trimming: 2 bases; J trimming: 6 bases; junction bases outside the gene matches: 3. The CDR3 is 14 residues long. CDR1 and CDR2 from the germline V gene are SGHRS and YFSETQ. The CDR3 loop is CASSFRGPDEKLFF. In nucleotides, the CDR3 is TGCGCCAGCAGCTTCAGGGGGCCAGATGAAAAACTGTTTTTT. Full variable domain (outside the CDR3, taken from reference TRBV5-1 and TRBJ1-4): KAGVTQTPRYLIKTRGQQVTLSCSPISGHRSVSWYQQTPGQGLQFLFEYFSETQRNKGNFPGRFSGRQFSNSRSEMNVSTLELGDSALYLCASSFRGPDEKLFFGSGTQLSVL.

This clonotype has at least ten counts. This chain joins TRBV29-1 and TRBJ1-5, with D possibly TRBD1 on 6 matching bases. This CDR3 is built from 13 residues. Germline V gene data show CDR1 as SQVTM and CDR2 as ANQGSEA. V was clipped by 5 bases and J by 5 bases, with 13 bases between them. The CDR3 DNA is TGCAGCGTTTCGACAGGCACCGATCAGCCCCAGCATTTT. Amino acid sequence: CSVSTGTDQPQHF.

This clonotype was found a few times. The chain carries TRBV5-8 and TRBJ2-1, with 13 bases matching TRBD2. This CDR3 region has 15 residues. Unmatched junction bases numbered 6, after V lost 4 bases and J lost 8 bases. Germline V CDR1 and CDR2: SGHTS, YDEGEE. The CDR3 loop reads CASSAGTSGKDEQFF. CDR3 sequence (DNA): TGTGCCAGCAGCGCGGGGACTAGCGGGAAAGATGAGCAGTTCTTC. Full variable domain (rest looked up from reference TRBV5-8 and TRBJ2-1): EAGVTQSPTHLIKTRGQQATLRCSPISGHTSVYWYQQALGLGLQFLLWYDEGEERNRGNFPPRFSGRQFPNYSSELNVNALELEDSALYLCASSAGTSGKDEQFFGPGTRLTVL.

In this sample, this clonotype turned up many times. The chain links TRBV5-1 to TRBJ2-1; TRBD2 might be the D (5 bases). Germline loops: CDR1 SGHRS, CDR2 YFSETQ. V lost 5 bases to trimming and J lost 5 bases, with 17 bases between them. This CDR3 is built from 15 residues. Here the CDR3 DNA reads TGCGCCAGCAGTTACAGCATTGGGAGTAACAATGAGCAGTTCTTC. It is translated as CASSYSIGSNNEQFF.

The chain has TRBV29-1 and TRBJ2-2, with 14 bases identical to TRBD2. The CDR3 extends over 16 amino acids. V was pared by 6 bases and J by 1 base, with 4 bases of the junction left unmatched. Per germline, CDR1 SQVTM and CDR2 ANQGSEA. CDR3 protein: CSVAGTSGGNTGELFF. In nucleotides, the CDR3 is TGCAGCGTGGCCGGGACTAGCGGGGGGAACACCGGGGAGCTGTTTTTT.

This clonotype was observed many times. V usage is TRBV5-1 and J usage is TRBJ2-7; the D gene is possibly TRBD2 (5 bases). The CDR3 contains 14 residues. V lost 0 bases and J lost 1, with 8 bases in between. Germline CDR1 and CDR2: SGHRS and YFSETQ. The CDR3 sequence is CASSLDGGSYEQYF. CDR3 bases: TGCGCCAGCAGCTTGGATGGCGGGTCCTACGAGCAGTACTTC.

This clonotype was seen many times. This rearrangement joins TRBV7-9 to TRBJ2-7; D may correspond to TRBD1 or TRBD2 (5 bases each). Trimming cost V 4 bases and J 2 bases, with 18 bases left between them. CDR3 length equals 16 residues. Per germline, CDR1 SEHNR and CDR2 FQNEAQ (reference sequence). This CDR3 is CASSSGRAIDPYEQYF. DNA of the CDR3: TGTGCCAGCAGCTCGGGGCGGGCGATAGATCCCTACGAGCAGTACTTC.

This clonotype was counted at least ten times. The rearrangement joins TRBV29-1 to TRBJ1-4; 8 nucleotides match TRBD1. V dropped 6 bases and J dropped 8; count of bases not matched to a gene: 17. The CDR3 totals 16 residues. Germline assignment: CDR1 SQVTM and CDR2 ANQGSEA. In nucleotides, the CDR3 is TGCAGCGTCCAAGGACAGGGCGGCACCAGACGGGAAAAACTGTTTTTT. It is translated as CSVQGQGGTRREKLFF.

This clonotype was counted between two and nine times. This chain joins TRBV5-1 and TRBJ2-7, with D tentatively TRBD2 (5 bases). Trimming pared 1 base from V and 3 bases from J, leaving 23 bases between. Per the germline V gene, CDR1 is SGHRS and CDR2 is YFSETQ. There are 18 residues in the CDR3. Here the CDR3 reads CASSLTEVAPVRHYEQYF. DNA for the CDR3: TGCGCCAGCAGCTTGACGGAGGTGGCGCCCGTGAGGCACTACGAGCAGTACTTC.

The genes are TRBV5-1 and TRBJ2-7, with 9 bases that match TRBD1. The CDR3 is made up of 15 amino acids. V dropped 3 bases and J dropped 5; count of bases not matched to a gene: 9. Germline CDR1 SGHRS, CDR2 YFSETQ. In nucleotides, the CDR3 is TGCGCCAGCAGCTCATCGGGACAGGGCTTCCACGAGCAGTACTTC. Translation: CASSSSGQGFHEQYF. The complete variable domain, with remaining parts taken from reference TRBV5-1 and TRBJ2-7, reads KAGVTQTPRYLIKTRGQQVTLSCSPISGHRSVSWYQQTPGQGLQFLFEYFSETQRNKGNFPGRFSGRQFSNSRSEMNVSTLELGDSALYLCASSSSGQGFHEQYFGPGTRLTVT.